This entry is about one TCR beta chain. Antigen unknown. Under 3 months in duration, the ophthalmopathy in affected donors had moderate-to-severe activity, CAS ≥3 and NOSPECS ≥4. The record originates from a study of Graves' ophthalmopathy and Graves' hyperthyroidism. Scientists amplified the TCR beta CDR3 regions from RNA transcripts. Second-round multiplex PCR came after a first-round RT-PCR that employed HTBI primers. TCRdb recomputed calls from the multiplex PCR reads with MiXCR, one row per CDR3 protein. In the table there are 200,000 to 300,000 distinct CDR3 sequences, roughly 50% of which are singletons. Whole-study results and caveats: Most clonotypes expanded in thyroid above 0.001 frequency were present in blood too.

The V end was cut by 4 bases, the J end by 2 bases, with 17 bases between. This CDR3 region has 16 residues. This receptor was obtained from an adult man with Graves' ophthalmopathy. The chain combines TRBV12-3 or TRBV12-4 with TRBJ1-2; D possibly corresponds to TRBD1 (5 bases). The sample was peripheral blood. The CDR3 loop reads CASSSRGHVVNYGYTF. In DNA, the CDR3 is TGTGCCAGCAGTTCGAGGGGTCACGTTGTCAACTATGGCTACACCTTC.